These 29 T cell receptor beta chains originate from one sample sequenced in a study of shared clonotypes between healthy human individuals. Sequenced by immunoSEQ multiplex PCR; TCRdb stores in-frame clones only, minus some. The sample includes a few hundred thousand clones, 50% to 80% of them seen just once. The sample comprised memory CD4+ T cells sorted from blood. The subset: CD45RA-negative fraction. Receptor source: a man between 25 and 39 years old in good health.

Written as DNA, the CDR3 is TGTGCCAGCAGCCAAAATATTCACAATGAGCAGTTCTTC. Translation gives CASSQNIHNEQFF. This chain links TRBV14 with TRBJ2-1, with D uncertain. The germline CDR1 and CDR2 sequences are SGHDN and FVKESK. This CDR3 is built from 13 residues. The V end lost 2 bases, the J end lost 5 bases, and 7 bases lay between the germline ends.

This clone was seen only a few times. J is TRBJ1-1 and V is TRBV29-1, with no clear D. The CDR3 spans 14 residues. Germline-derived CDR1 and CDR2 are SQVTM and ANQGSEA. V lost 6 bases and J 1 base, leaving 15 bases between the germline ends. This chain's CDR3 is CSVPFGVGNTEAFF. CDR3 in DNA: TGCAGCGTGCCCTTCGGAGTCGGGAACACTGAAGCTTTCTTT. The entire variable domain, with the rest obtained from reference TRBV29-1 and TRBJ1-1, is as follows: SAVISQKPSRDICQRGTSLTIQCQVDSQVTMMFWYRQQPGQSLTLIATANQGSEATYESGFVIDKFPISRPNLTFSTLTVSNMSPEDSSIYLCSVPFGVGNTEAFFGQGTRLTVV.

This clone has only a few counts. CDR3 residues: CASSPPDSEAFF. In nucleotides, the CDR3 is TGCGCCAGCAGCCCCCCGGACAGTGAAGCTTTCTTT. The chain is built from TRBV5-1 and TRBJ1-1, with a weak D call TRBD1 (6 bases). CDR3 size: 12 residues. Germline V gene data show CDR1 as SGHRS and CDR2 as YFSETQ. The V gene lost 4 bases and the J gene lost 7 bases, with 11 bases spanning the gap.

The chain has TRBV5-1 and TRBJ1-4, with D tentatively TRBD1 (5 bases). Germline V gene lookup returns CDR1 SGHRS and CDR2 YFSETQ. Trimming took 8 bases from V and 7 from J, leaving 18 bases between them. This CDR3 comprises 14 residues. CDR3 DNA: TGCGCCAGTTGCCACCGGGACCCTAGTGAAAAACTGTTTTTT. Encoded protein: CASCHRDPSEKLFF. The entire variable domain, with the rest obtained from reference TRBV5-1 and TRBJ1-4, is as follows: KAGVTQTPRYLIKTRGQQVTLSCSPISGHRSVSWYQQTPGQGLQFLFEYFSETQRNKGNFPGRFSGRQFSNSRSEMNVSTLELGDSALYLCASCHRDPSEKLFFGSGTQLSVL.

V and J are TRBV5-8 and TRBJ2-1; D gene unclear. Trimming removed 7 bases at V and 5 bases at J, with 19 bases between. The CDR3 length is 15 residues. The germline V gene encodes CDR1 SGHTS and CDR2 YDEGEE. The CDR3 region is CASSVIWVSNNEQFF. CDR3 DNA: TGTGCCAGCTCCGTAATCTGGGTATCTAACAATGAGCAGTTCTTC.

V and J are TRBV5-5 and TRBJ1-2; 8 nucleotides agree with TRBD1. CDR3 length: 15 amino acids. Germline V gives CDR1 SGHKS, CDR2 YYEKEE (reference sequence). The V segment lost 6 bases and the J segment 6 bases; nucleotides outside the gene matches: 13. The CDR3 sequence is CASILYGQGANGYTF. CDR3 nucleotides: TGTGCCAGCATCCTCTATGGGCAGGGGGCTAATGGCTACACCTTC.

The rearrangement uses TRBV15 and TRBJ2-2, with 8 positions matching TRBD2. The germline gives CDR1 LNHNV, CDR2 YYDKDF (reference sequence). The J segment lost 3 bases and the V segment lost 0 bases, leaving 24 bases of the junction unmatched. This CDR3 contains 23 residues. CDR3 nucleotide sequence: TGTGCCACCAGCAGAGAAATGGCTTTGGGACTAGGGTCGTTCCTAACGGACACCGGGGAGCTGTTTTTT. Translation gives CATSREMALGLGSFLTDTGELFF.

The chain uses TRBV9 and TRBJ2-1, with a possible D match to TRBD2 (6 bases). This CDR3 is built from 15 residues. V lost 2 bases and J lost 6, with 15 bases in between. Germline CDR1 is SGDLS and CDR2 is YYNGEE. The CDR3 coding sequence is TGTGCCAGCAGCGTCTCGGACTACCCAGGCAATGAGCAGTTCTTC. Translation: CASSVSDYPGNEQFF.

CDR3 amino acids: CASSKDVISGNTIYF. For the CDR3, the DNA is TGTGCCAGTAGTAAGGACGTTATTTCTGGAAACACCATATATTTT. This rearrangement joins TRBV19 to TRBJ1-3, with unresolved D. The V and J ends lost 4 bases and 1 base respectively, with 11 bases between them. The CDR3 consists of 15 residues. The germline V gene encodes CDR1 LNHDA and CDR2 SQIVND (reference sequence).

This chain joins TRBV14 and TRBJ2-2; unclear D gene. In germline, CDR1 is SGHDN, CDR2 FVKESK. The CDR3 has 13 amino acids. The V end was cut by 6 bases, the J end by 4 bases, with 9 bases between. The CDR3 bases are TGTGCCAGCAGGAGTATTAGCACCGGGGAGCTGTTTTTT. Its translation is CASRSISTGELFF.

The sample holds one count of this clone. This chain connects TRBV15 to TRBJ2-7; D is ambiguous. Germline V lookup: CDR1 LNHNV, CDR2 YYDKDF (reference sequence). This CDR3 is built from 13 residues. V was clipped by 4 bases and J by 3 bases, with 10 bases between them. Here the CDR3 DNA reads TGTGCCACCAGCAAGAGATCGAACTACGAGCAGTACTTC. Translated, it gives CATSKRSNYEQYF.

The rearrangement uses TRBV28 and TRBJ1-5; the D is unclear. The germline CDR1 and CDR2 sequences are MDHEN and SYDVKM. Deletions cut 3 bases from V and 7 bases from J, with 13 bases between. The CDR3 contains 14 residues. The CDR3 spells CASSFTSGLQPQHF. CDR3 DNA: TGTGCCAGCAGTTTCACATCCGGGCTACAGCCCCAGCATTTT.

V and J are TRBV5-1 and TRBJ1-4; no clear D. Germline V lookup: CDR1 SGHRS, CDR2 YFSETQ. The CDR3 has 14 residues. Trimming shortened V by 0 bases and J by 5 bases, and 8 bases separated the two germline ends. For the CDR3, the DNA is TGCGCCAGCAGCTTGGGGGCGACCAATGAAAAACTGTTTTTT. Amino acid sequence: CASSLGATNEKLFF.

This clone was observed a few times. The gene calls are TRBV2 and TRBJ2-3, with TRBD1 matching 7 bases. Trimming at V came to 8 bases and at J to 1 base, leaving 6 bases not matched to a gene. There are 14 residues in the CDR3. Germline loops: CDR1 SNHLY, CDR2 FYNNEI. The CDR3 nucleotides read TGTGCCAGCCAGAGGCAGGGGGGCACAGATACGCAGTATTTT. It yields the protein CASQRQGGTDTQYF. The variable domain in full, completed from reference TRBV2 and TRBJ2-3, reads EPEVTQTPSHQVTQMGQEVILRCVPISNHLYFYWYRQILGQKVEFLVSFYNNEISEKSEIFDDQFSVERPDGSNFTLKIRSTKLEDSAMYFCASQRQGGTDTQYFGPGTRLTVL.

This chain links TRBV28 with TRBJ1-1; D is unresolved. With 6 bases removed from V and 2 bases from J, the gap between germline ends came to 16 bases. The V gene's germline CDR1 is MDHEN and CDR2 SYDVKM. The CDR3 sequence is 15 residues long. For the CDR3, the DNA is TGTGCCAGCAGCACCAGACGTGAGTTCAACACTGAAGCTTTCTTT. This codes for CASSTRREFNTEAFF.

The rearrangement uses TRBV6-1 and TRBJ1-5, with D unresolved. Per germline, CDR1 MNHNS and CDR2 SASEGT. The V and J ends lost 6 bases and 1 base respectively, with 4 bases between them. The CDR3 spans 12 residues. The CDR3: CASRGSNQPQHF. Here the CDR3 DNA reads TGTGCCAGCAGGGGAAGCAATCAGCCCCAGCATTTT.

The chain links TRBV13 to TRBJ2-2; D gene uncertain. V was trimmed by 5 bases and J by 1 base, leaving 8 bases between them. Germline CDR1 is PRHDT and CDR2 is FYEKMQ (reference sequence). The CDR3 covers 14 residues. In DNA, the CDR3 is TGTGCCAGCAGCCTACCGCGGAACACCGGGGAGCTGTTTTTT. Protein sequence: CASSLPRNTGELFF.

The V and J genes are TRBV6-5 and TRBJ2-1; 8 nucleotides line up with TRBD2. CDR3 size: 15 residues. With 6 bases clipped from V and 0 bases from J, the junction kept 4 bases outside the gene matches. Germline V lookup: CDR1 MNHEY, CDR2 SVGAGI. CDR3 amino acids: CASSPSGGSYNEQFF. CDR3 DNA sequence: TGTGCCAGCAGCCCCAGCGGGGGCTCCTACAATGAGCAGTTCTTC.

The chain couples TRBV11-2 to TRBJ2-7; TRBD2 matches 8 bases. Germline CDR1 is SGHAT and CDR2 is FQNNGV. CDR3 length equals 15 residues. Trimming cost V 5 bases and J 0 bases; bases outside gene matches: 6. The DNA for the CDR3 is TGTGCCAGCAGCCCGCTCAGCGGGAGCTCCTACGAGCAGTACTTC. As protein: CASSPLSGSSYEQYF.

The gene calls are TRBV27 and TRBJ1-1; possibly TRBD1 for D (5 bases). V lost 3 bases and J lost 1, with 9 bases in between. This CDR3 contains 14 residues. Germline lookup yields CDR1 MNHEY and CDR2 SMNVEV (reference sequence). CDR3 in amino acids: CASSFGAANTEAFF. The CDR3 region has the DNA TGTGCCAGCAGTTTCGGGGCTGCGAACACTGAAGCTTTCTTT.

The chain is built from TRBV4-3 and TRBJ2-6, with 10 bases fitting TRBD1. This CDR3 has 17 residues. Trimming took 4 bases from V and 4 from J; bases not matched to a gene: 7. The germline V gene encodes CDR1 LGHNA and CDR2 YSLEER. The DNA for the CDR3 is TGCGCCAGCAGCCCGGACAGGGGGGCGGCCGGGGCCAACGTCCTGACTTTC. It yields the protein CASSPDRGAAGANVLTF.

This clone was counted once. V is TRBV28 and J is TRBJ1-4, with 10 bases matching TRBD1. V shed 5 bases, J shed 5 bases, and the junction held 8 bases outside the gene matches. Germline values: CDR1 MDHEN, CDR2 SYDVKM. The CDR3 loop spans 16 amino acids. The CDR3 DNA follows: TGTGCCAGCAGTGTTTCCGGGACAGGGGAGAATGAAAAACTGTTTTTT. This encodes CASSVSGTGENEKLFF.

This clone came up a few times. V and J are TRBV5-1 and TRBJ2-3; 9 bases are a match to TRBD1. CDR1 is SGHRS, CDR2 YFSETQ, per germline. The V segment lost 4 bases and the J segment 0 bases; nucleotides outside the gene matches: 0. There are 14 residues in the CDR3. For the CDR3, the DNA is TGCGCCAGCAGCGGGACAGGGAGCACAGATACGCAGTATTTT. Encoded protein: CASSGTGSTDTQYF.

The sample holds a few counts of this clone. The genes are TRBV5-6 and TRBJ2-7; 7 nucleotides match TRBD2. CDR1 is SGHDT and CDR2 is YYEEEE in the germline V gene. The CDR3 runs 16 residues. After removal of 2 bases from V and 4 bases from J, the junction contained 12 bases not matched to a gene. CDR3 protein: CASSFWEGRRLYEQYF. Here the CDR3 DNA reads TGTGCCAGCAGCTTTTGGGAGGGGAGGAGGCTTTACGAGCAGTACTTC. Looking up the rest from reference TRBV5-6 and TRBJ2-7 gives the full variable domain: DAGVTQSPTHLIKTRGQQVTLRCSPKSGHDTVSWYQQALGQGPQFIFQYYEEEERQRGNFPDRFSGHQFPNYSSELNVNALLLGDSALYLCASSFWEGRRLYEQYFGPGTRLTVT.

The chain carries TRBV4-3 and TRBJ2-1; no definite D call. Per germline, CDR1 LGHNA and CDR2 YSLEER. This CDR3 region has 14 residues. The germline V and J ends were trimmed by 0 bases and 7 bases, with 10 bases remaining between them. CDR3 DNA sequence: TGCGCCAGCAGCCAAGATCTCTTCGGGAATGAGCAGTTCTTC. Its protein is CASSQDLFGNEQFF.

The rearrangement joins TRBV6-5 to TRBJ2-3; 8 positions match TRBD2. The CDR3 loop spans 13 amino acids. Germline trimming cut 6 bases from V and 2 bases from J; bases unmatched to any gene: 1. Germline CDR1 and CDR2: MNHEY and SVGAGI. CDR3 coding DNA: TGTGCCAGCAGGCGGGAGGACACAGATACGCAGTATTTT. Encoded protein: CASRREDTDTQYF.

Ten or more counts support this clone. The CDR3 loop is CASRASGNTDTQYF. In DNA, the CDR3 is TGTGCCAGCAGGGCCTCCGGTAACACAGATACGCAGTATTTT. The V gene is TRBV6-5, the J gene TRBJ2-3; unclear D gene. This CDR3 has 14 amino acids. Trimming took off 6 bases at V and 2 bases at J, with 12 bases between the two ends. CDR1 MNHEY and CDR2 SVGAGI come from the germline V gene.

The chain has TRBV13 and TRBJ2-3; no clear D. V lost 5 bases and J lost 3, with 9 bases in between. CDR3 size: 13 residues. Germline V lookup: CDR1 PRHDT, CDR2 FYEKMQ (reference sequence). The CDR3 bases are TGTGCCAGCAGCGCGACGACTACAGATACGCAGTATTTT. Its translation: CASSATTTDTQYF.

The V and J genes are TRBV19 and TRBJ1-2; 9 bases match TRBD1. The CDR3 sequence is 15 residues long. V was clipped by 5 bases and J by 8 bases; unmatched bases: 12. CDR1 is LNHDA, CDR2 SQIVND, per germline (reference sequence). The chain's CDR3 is CASSFSTGGGSGYTF. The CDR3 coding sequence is TGTGCCAGTAGTTTCTCAACAGGGGGCGGATCAGGCTACACCTTC.